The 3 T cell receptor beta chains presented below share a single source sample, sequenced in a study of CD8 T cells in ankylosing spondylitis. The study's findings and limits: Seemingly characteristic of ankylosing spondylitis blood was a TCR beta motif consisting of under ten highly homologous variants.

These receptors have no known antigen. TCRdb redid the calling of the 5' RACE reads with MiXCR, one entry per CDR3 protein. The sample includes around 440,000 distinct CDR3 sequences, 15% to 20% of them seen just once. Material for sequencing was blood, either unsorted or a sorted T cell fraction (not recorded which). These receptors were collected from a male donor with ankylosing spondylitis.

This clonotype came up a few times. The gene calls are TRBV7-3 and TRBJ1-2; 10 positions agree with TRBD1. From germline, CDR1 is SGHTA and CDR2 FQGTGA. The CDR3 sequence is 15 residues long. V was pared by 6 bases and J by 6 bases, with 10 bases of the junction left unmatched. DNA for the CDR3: TGTGCCAGCAGTCCGACGGGACAGGGGATCCATGGCTACACCTTC. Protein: CASSPTGQGIHGYTF.

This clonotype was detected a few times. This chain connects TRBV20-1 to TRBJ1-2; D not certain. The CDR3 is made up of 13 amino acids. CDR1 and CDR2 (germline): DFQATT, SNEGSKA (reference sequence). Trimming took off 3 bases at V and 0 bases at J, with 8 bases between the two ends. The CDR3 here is CSASPQTNYGYTF. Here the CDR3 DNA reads TGCAGTGCTAGCCCGCAAACTAACTATGGCTACACCTTC.

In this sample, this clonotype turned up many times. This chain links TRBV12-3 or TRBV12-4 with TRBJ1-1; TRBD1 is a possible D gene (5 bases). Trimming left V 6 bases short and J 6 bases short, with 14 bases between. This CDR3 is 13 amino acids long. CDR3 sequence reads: CASRGRVRAEAFF. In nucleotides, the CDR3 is TGTGCCAGCAGGGGACGGGTGAGGGCTGAAGCTTTCTTT.